One sample yielded the 6 T cell receptor beta chains listed below, sequenced in a study of Tregs in tolerant kidney transplant recipients. This table comes from immunoSEQ multiplex PCR, and its TCRdb copy is limited to in-frame clones, with some not included. This repertoire comprises about 31,000 clones; its ten largest clones make up less than 2%. Mixed chimerism was transient after nonmyeloablative marrow transplants from related graft donors. Sequenced material: CD4+ T cells from blood (PBMCs), taken 24 months after the transplant. The origin of the receptors is a human patient who received a combined kidney and bone marrow transplant. Part of the T cell pool may stem from the graft donor.

Concerning this clone: The read ends 3 residues before the CDR3 terminus; that terminus is restored from the germline J gene. This chain joins TRBV2 and TRBJ1-2, with 9 bases fitting TRBD1. This CDR3 region has 14 residues. After removal of 6 bases from V and 4 bases from J, the junction contained 6 bases not matched to a gene. The V gene's germline CDR1 is SNHLY and CDR2 FYNNEI. The DNA read from the CDR3 is TGTGCCAGCAGCTGGGACAGGGAGGTCTATGGC. It specifies CASSWDREVYG. The entire CDR3 reads CASSWDREVYGYTF.

Partial CDR3 DNA: TGCAGTGCTAGAGATCGGCAGTGGGGACTAGCGGGACCCCCCAACGAG. This codes for CSARDRQWGLAGPPNE. The entire CDR3 is CSARDRQWGLAGPPNEQYF. V and J are TRBV20-1 and TRBJ2-7; 13 bases map to TRBD2. The read terminates 3 residues ahead of where the CDR3 ends, so the germline J gene completes it. The V gene's germline CDR1 is DFQATT and CDR2 SNEGSKA (reference sequence). V lost 0 bases, J lost 5 bases, and 16 bases stayed unmatched. The CDR3 loop spans 19 amino acids.

About this clone itself: Coverage ceases 3 residues before the CDR3 finishes, and the germline J gene fills in the end. This sequence joins TRBV5-1 and TRBJ2-5, with 7 bases fitting TRBD1. Per germline, CDR1 SGHRS and CDR2 YFSETQ. This CDR3 is 15 amino acids long. The junction had 3 bases not matched to a gene; V was cut back by 1 base and J by 0 bases. CDR3 protein: CASSLTGAYQETQYF. The part of the CDR3 DNA that was read is TGCGCCAGCAGCTTGACAGGGGCCTACCAAGAGACC.

On this clone: The CDR3 end falls 3 residues outside the read, so it is completed with the germline J gene. The rearrangement uses TRBV10-3 and TRBJ2-3; 7 bases match TRBD2. The V segment lost 3 bases and the J segment 0 bases; nucleotides outside the gene matches: 9. CDR3 size: 17 residues. CDR1 is ENHRY, CDR2 SYGVKD, per germline. The DNA read from the CDR3 is TGTGCCATCAGTGACCCCCCGGGGGGAAGGAGCACAGATACG. Amino acid sequence: CAISDPPGGRSTDT. The full CDR3 reads CAISDPPGGRSTDTQYF.

Points on this clone: The read finishes 3 residues shy of the CDR3 end, and the germline J gene is used to complete it. V usage is TRBV20-1 and J usage is TRBJ2-5; D unclear. The germline V gene has CDR1 DFQATT and CDR2 SNEGSKA (reference sequence). Between the trimmed V and J ends, which lost 2 bases and 5 bases, there was a span of 15 bases. The CDR3 spans 14 residues. The CDR3 sequence: CSARTPTALETQYF. CDR3 bases read: TGCAGTGCTAGAACCCCGACTGCCCTGGAGACC.

As regards this clone: Read sequence stops 3 residues before the CDR3 end, and the germline J gene provides the missing end. The rearrangement uses TRBV6-2 or TRBV6-3 and TRBJ2-5, with D tentatively TRBD2 (5 bases). CDR3 length: 13 residues. Germline CDR1 reads MNHEY; CDR2 reads SVGEGT. V was pared by 6 bases and J by 1 base, with 9 bases between. The DNA read from the CDR3 is TGTGCCAGCAGGCAGGACTTCCAAGAGACC. It is translated as CASRQDFQET. The entire CDR3 is CASRQDFQETQYF.